The 31 T cell receptor beta chains below were found in one sample sequenced in a study of CD8+CD57+ T cells in acquired aplastic anemia. Genomic DNA, the template, was used for profiling of the TCR beta VDJ and CDR3. From the reads, TCRdb called clonotypes with MiXCR, one entry per CDR3 protein. The sample includes more than 100,000 distinct CDR3 sequences, 40% to 60% of them seen just once. Sequenced material: sorted CD4+, CD8+, or CD8+CD57+ T cells (not recorded which) from PBMCs. Receptors originate from a human donor in good health, serving as a control.

About this clonotype itself: The missing conserved phenylalanine or tryptophan at the end of this CDR3 makes a read error likely. V is TRBV4-2 and J is TRBJ2-7; 8 bases map to TRBD2. CDR1 and CDR2 (germline): LGHNA, YNFKEQ. CDR3 size: 16 residues. J gave up 7 bases and V 1 base, and 12 bases lay outside the gene matches. The CDR3 coding sequence is TGTGCCAGCAGCCAAGTGAGCCTAGCCGCGGGAGGAGAGCAGTACTAC. This sequence encodes CASSQVSLAAGGEQYY.

This clonotype was seen a single time. The gene calls are TRBV15 and TRBJ1-2; D remains ambiguous. V lost 2 bases and J 2 bases, leaving 18 bases between the germline ends. This CDR3 comprises 17 residues. CDR1 and CDR2 (germline): LNHNV, YYDKDF (reference sequence). CDR3 nucleotide sequence: TGTGCCACCAGCAGAACCTCGTCTGTAGGGCTGAACTATGGCTACACCTTC. Translating it yields CATSRTSSVGLNYGYTF.

This clonotype was seen a handful of times. Mismatch with germline at one junction end may stem from a read error. The V gene is TRBV20-1, the J gene TRBJ2-1; D perhaps matches TRBD2 (7 bases). The germline V gene encodes CDR1 DFQATT and CDR2 SNEGSKA (reference sequence). This CDR3 is 13 amino acids long. This chain's CDR3 is CSARGGALDEQFF. In DNA form, the CDR3 reads TGCAGTGCCAGAGGGGGGGCCTTGGATGAGCAGTTCTTC.

The chain recombines TRBV29-1 with TRBJ1-1; 7 bases are shared with TRBD1. This CDR3 has 13 residues. Germline trimming cut 7 bases from V and 1 base from J; bases unmatched to any gene: 6. Per germline, CDR1 SQVTM and CDR2 ANQGSEA. The CDR3 nucleotides read TGCAGCGGCGCTGGACAGGCGAACACTGAAGCTTTCTTT. This encodes CSGAGQANTEAFF.

Many counts were recorded for this clonotype. This chain connects TRBV6-1 to TRBJ1-5, with D hard to call. The length of the CDR3 is 14 residues. From germline, CDR1 is MNHNS and CDR2 SASEGT. Between the trimmed V and J ends, which lost 0 bases and 1 base, there was a span of 4 bases. In DNA, the CDR3 is TGTGCCAGCAGTGAAGCCGGGAGCAATCAGCCCCAGCATTTT. Amino acids: CASSEAGSNQPQHF.

A few counts support this clonotype. V is TRBV10-3 and J is TRBJ2-7; TRBD1 aligns across 10 bases. The V gene end was trimmed by 3 bases and the J gene end by 4 bases; junction bases not matched to a gene: 3. The germline CDR1 and CDR2 sequences are ENHRY and SYGVKD. The CDR3 runs to 14 residues. The CDR3 sequence is CAISDQDRGYEQYF. CDR3 sequence (DNA): TGTGCCATCAGTGATCAGGACAGGGGGTACGAGCAGTACTTC.

This clonotype was detected many times. The chain is built from TRBV12-3 or TRBV12-4 and TRBJ2-3; 9 nucleotides line up with TRBD2. The ends lost 3 bases at V and 0 bases at J; junction bases unmatched: 1. The CDR3 has 15 amino acids. The CDR3 DNA is TGTGCCAGCAGTTTTAGCGGGGGTAGCACAGATACGCAGTATTTT. This encodes CASSFSGGSTDTQYF.

For the CDR3, the DNA is TGTGCCAGCAGCTTGTGGGGAGAAGGGGAGACCCAGTACTTC. This gives the protein CASSLWGEGETQYF. The V gene is TRBV7-3, the J gene TRBJ2-5; tentative D call: TRBD2 (5 bases). Trimming stripped 3 bases from V and 5 bases from J, with 13 bases between. Germline CDR1 reads SGHTA; CDR2 reads FQGTGA. CDR3 length: 14 residues. The whole variable domain, filled in from reference TRBV7-3 and TRBJ2-5, reads GAGVSQTPSNKVTEKGKYVELRCDPISGHTALYWYRQSLGQGPEFLIYFQGTGAADDSGLPNDRFFAVRPEGSVSTLKIQRTERGDSAVYLCASSLWGEGETQYFGPGTRLLVL.

The sample holds many counts of this clonotype. The chain links TRBV20-1 to TRBJ2-5; D gene unclear. The CDR3 is 15 amino acids. CDR1 is DFQATT and CDR2 is SNEGSKA in the germline V gene (reference sequence). V dropped 0 bases and J dropped 2 bases, with 13 bases sitting between them. CDR3 in DNA: TGCAGTGCTAGAGAATCTTCATACATTCAAGAGACCCAGTACTTC. The encoded protein is CSARESSYIQETQYF.

This chain joins TRBV6-5 and TRBJ2-5, with D unresolved. The ends were cut back, 2 bases at V and 1 base at J, with 11 bases in the middle. Germline V gene lookup returns CDR1 MNHEY and CDR2 SVGAGI. This CDR3 has 15 residues. DNA for the CDR3: TGTGCCAGCAGTTACGGCGGACGGAGCCAAGAGACCCAGTACTTC. Amino acids: CASSYGGRSQETQYF.

Only a few counts were recorded for this clonotype. The chain is built from TRBV6-1 and TRBJ1-5, with D hard to call. Germline V CDR1 and CDR2: MNHNS, SASEGT. V dropped 7 bases and J dropped 4 bases, with 14 bases sitting between them. This CDR3 has 14 amino acids. CDR3: CASKVSHGNQPQHF. The CDR3 DNA sequence: TGTGCCAGCAAGGTATCCCACGGTAATCAGCCCCAGCATTTT.

The chain combines TRBV24-1 with TRBJ1-5, with 7 bases aligning to TRBD1. CDR3 length: 17 amino acids. V lost 4 bases and J lost 6; bases outside the gene matches: 14. CDR1 and CDR2 from the germline V gene are KGHDR and SFDVKD. The CDR3 loop is CATSDALLEGAGQPQHF. CDR3 nucleotide sequence: TGTGCCACCAGTGACGCTCTACTCGAGGGGGCGGGTCAGCCCCAGCATTTT.

This clonotype has a count of ten or more. The J gene is TRBJ1-1, the V gene TRBV5-8, with TRBD1 matching over 7 bases. The CDR3 sequence is 13 residues long. Germline lookup yields CDR1 SGHTS and CDR2 YDEGEE. V shed 1 base, J shed 6 bases, and the junction held 3 bases outside the gene matches. CDR3 sequence: CASSLQGVAEAFF. The CDR3 DNA follows: TGTGCCAGCAGCTTGCAGGGGGTGGCTGAAGCTTTCTTT. The whole variable domain, filled in from reference TRBV5-8 and TRBJ1-1, reads EAGVTQSPTHLIKTRGQQATLRCSPISGHTSVYWYQQALGLGLQFLLWYDEGEERNRGNFPPRFSGRQFPNYSSELNVNALELEDSALYLCASSLQGVAEAFFGQGTRLTVV.

By share, this clonotype counts as medium-sized. This sequence joins TRBV24-1 and TRBJ2-5; TRBD1 might be the D (6 bases). This CDR3 has 15 residues. Germline V CDR1 and CDR2: KGHDR, SFDVKD. V was pared by 2 bases and J by 1 base, with 10 bases between. CDR3 bases: TGTGCCACCAGTGATTCATCGACAGGCCAAGAGACCCAGTACTTC. Its translation is CATSDSSTGQETQYF.

V is TRBV12-3 or TRBV12-4 and J is TRBJ1-1, with TRBD1 matching over 9 bases. The CDR3 runs 17 residues. V shed 1 base, J shed 3 bases, and the junction held 9 bases outside the gene matches. The CDR3 DNA sequence: TGTGCCAGCAGTTTAGTTCGGACAGGGGATCAGTACACTGAAGCTTTCTTT. Amino acids: CASSLVRTGDQYTEAFF.

This clonotype came up many times. The chain recombines TRBV20-1 with TRBJ1-2; D unresolved. Trimming left V 4 bases short and J 8 bases short, with 8 bases between. The CDR3 spans 10 residues. Germline CDR1 DFQATT, CDR2 SNEGSKA (reference sequence). This CDR3 reads CSATSPGYTF. As DNA, the CDR3 is TGCAGTGCTACTAGTCCGGGCTACACCTTC.

To note about this clonotype: This sequence may be a read error, since a much larger clone differs from it by one base. The chain joins TRBV20-1 to TRBJ1-5; D is ambiguous. The CDR3 length is 13 residues. The germline V gene has CDR1 DFQATT and CDR2 SNEGSKA (reference sequence). The chain's CDR3 is CNARQGSNQPQHF. CDR3 bases: TGCAATGCTAGGCAAGGCAGTAATCAGCCCCAGCATTTT.

The rearrangement joins TRBV24-1 to TRBJ1-2; D gene unclear. CDR3 length equals 13 residues. The germline CDR1 and CDR2 sequences are KGHDR and SFDVKD. The ends were cut back, 0 bases at V and 6 bases at J, with 7 bases in the middle. DNA for the CDR3: TGTGCCACCAGTGATTTGAGTCATGATGGCTACACCTTC. As protein: CATSDLSHDGYTF.

The chain links TRBV7-8 to TRBJ1-2, with D possibly being TRBD1 (6 bases). Trimming took 2 bases from V and 2 from J, leaving 12 bases between them. There are 15 residues in the CDR3. The germline gives CDR1 SGHVS, CDR2 FQNEAQ. For the CDR3, the DNA is TGTGCCAGCAGCTTATGGCGGCAGGGGAACTATGGCTACACCTTC. This encodes CASSLWRQGNYGYTF.

In its sample, this clonotype was seen many times. The rearrangement joins TRBV18 to TRBJ2-5, with no clear D. The CDR3 contains 14 residues. Germline V gene lookup returns CDR1 KGHSH and CDR2 LQKENI. The V end lost 1 base, the J end lost 5 bases, and 11 bases lay between the germline ends. Written as DNA, the CDR3 is TGTGCCAGCTCACCACTTGGGTTCGGGGAGACCCAGTACTTC. It is translated as CASSPLGFGETQYF.

The CDR3 sequence is CATSRDSLGQGNGYTF. CDR3 nucleotides: TGTGCCACCAGCAGAGATTCTTTGGGGCAGGGTAATGGCTACACCTTC. The J gene is TRBJ1-2, the V gene TRBV15; perhaps TRBD1 as D (5 bases). V was cut by 0 bases and J by 6 bases, with 17 bases left in between. CDR1 and CDR2 from the germline V gene are LNHNV and YYDKDF (reference sequence). The CDR3 loop spans 16 amino acids.

This clonotype was seen a few times. The J gene is TRBJ2-1, the V gene TRBV24-1; 7 bases line up with TRBD1. Germline CDR1 reads KGHDR; CDR2 reads SFDVKD. This CDR3 region has 13 residues. The junction had 5 bases not matched to a gene; V was cut back by 5 bases and J by 8 bases. In nucleotides, the CDR3 is TGTGCCACCAGTGCGGGAAGGGGGCATGAGCAGTTCTTC. This encodes CATSAGRGHEQFF.

The genes are TRBV10-1 and TRBJ2-3; 7 bases match TRBD2. CDR1 is WNHNN and CDR2 is SYGVQD in the germline V gene (reference sequence). The CDR3 is 13 amino acids. V lost 3 bases to trimming and J lost 4 bases; unmatched junction nucleotides: 1. CDR3 sequence (DNA): TGCGCCAGCAGTGACACTAGCGCAGATACGCAGTATTTT. It encodes CASSDTSADTQYF.

This clonotype was detected many times. V is TRBV20-1 and J is TRBJ2-7, with D possibly matching TRBD2 (6 bases). CDR3 length: 14 residues. Germline loops: CDR1 DFQATT, CDR2 SNEGSKA (reference sequence). Between the trimmed V and J ends, which lost 3 bases and 6 bases, there was a span of 18 bases. CDR3 amino acids: CSARGGQGGIEQYF. CDR3 nucleotides: TGCAGTGCTAGGGGGGGTCAGGGCGGTATCGAGCAGTACTTC.

V is TRBV9 and J is TRBJ2-1, with 11 bases matching TRBD2. The CDR3 is made up of 16 amino acids. J lost 6 bases, V lost 3 bases, and 8 bases had no gene match. Germline V CDR1 and CDR2: SGDLS, YYNGEE. The CDR3 region is CASSGFASGGINEQFF. Written as DNA, the CDR3 is TGTGCCAGCAGCGGATTTGCTAGCGGGGGGATCAATGAGCAGTTCTTC. The variable domain in full, completed from reference TRBV9 and TRBJ2-1, reads DSGVTQTPKHLITATGQRVTLRCSPRSGDLSVYWYQQSLDQGLQFLIQYYNGEERAKGNILERFSAQQFPDLHSELNLSSLELGDSALYFCASSGFASGGINEQFFGPGTRLTVL.

This clonotype was seen many times. The chain is built from TRBV4-1 and TRBJ1-3, with no clear D. Germline values: CDR1 MGHRA, CDR2 YSYEKL. The CDR3 runs to 17 residues. Trimming shortened V by 1 base and J by 4 bases, and 17 bases separated the two germline ends. Here the CDR3 DNA reads TGCGCCAGCAGCCAAGTGATGAACATCGCGCGGGGAAACACCATATATTTT. This encodes CASSQVMNIARGNTIYF.

In this sample, this clonotype turned up many times. This chain links TRBV7-2 with TRBJ1-6; 8 nucleotides match TRBD1. CDR3 length: 18 residues. CDR1 and CDR2 from the germline V gene are SGHTA and FQGNSA. The trim removed 1 base at V and 0 bases at J, leaving 5 bases unmatched. The CDR3 spells CASSLGRTGSSYNSPLHF. The CDR3 DNA sequence: TGTGCCAGCAGCTTAGGGCGGACAGGGAGCTCCTATAATTCACCCCTCCACTTT.

A single count supports this clonotype. The CDR3 is CAISRDISNQPQHF. The CDR3 DNA reads as TGTGCCATCAGTCGGGACATTAGCAATCAGCCCCAGCATTTT. The rearrangement uses TRBV10-3 and TRBJ1-5; maybe TRBD1 (6 bases). Trimming took 5 bases from V and 0 from J, leaving 8 bases between them. The CDR3 contains 14 residues. The V gene's germline CDR1 is ENHRY and CDR2 SYGVKD.

This chain uses TRBV11-1 with TRBJ1-3, with TRBD1 identical over 8 bases. Germline trimming cut 5 bases from V and 2 bases from J; bases unmatched to any gene: 17. The CDR3 has 19 amino acids. Germline CDR1 and CDR2: SGHAT and FQDESV (reference sequence). The CDR3 coding sequence is TGTGCCAGCAGCCCAGGGGTGTCAGGGGGCAGGCTAGCTGGAAACACCATATATTTT. As protein: CASSPGVSGGRLAGNTIYF.

This clonotype appeared once. The gene calls are TRBV11-2 and TRBJ1-4, with 7 bases fitting TRBD1. The CDR3 runs 14 residues. Germline loops: CDR1 SGHAT, CDR2 FQNNGV. V was pared by 5 bases and J by 13 bases, with 13 bases of the junction left unmatched. The CDR3 loop is CASSGQAGGGSLFF. The CDR3 DNA follows: TGTGCCAGCAGCGGACAGGCCGGGGGGGGCTCACTGTTTTTT.

This clonotype was seen only a few times. V usage is TRBV2 and J usage is TRBJ2-7, with 7 bases lining up with TRBD1. After removal of 4 bases from V and 2 bases from J, the junction contained 8 bases not matched to a gene. This CDR3 contains 15 residues. Germline V gene data show CDR1 as SNHLY and CDR2 as FYNNEI. For the CDR3, the DNA is TGTGCCAGCAGTGGAAGGGGACAGCTAACCTACGAGCAGTACTTC. Its protein product is CASSGRGQLTYEQYF.